The 25 T cell receptor beta chains listed next were all sequenced from one sample in a study of T cells after yellow fever vaccination (dated by TCRdb to between 2019 and 2020). The treatment or condition label, read with the paper, signifies: live attenuated yellow fever vaccine strain. The library was prepared using 5' RACE. Instrument on record: Illumina HiSeq 2500. TCRdb reran the public reads through fastp at Q25 and MiXCR, keeping productive beta chains. Rows are combined by CDR3 protein, so each entry shows the most common genes and DNA. This sample has 350,000 or so distinct CDR3 sequences in its table, and approximately 8% of those were observed once. The biggest ten clones account for approximately 18% of the sample. Here the sequenced sample was PBMCs, taken roughly seven weeks after the first yellow fever vaccination. All receptors come from a man between 18 and 35 years old who received the YFV17D yellow fever vaccine.

This clonotype occurred a few times. The gene calls are TRBV14 and TRBJ1-2; D not certain. The V end lost 3 bases, the J end lost 6 bases, and 14 bases lay between the germline ends. This CDR3 is built from 14 residues. Germline V gene lookup returns CDR1 SGHDN and CDR2 FVKESK. The CDR3 DNA follows: TGTGCCAGCAGCCATACGGCCCCCTTTGATGGCTACACCTTC. This translates into CASSHTAPFDGYTF.

This clonotype has a handful of counts. The chain has TRBV4-3 and TRBJ1-2; no definite D call. V was pared by 0 bases and J by 2 bases, with 10 bases between. This CDR3 comprises 15 residues. Germline V gene data show CDR1 as LGHNA and CDR2 as YSLEER. The CDR3 sequence is CASSQEVGRNYGYTF. Here the CDR3 DNA reads TGCGCCAGCAGCCAAGAGGTTGGGAGAAACTATGGCTACACCTTC.

The V and J genes are TRBV4-1 and TRBJ2-3; no clear D gene. V was pared by 4 bases and J by 2 bases, with 7 bases between. The CDR3 runs to 13 residues. Germline V gene lookup returns CDR1 MGHRA and CDR2 YSYEKL. The CDR3 sequence is CASSRLSTDTQYF. The CDR3 nucleotides are TGCGCCAGCAGCCGCCTATCCACAGATACGCAGTATTTT.

The CDR3 here is CASSFRGSNEQYF. The CDR3 coding sequence is TGTGCCAGCAGTTTCAGGGGAAGTAACGAGCAGTACTTC. The chain employs TRBV27 and TRBJ2-7; maybe TRBD1 (6 bases). The CDR3 totals 13 residues. Trimming took off 3 bases at V and 5 bases at J, with 11 bases between the two ends. Germline V gives CDR1 MNHEY, CDR2 SMNVEV (reference sequence).

The chain is built from TRBV5-1 and TRBJ2-7; 7 nucleotides match TRBD1. Germline trimming cut 4 bases from V and 3 bases from J; bases unmatched to any gene: 7. The CDR3 runs 14 residues. CDR1 and CDR2 from the germline V gene are SGHRS and YFSETQ. CDR3 amino acids: CASSTGQENYEQYV. CDR3 nucleotide sequence: TGCGCCAGCAGCACCGGACAGGAGAACTACGAGCAGTACGTC.

CDR3 loop: CASSPVGRGTEAFF. For the CDR3, the DNA is TGTGCCAGCAGCCCAGTGGGGCGCGGAACTGAAGCTTTCTTT. This sequence joins TRBV6-1 and TRBJ1-1; the D gene is possibly TRBD1 (5 bases). Trimming took 6 bases from V and 5 from J, leaving 16 bases between them. The CDR3 has 14 amino acids. Germline V CDR1 and CDR2: MNHNS, SASEGT.

This clonotype was observed many times. The chain links TRBV7-2 to TRBJ2-3; D is unclear. The CDR3 is made up of 12 amino acids. V lost 2 bases to trimming and J lost 3 bases, with 3 bases between them. The germline V gene has CDR1 SGHTA and CDR2 FQGNSA. Here the CDR3 reads CASSLMTDTQYF. The CDR3 DNA follows: TGTGCCAGCAGCTTAATGACAGATACGCAGTATTTT.

This clonotype was seen more than once but under ten times. The genes are TRBV29-1 and TRBJ1-5, with unresolved D. V was shortened by 4 bases and J by 3 bases, with 10 bases between the two germline ends. The germline CDR1 and CDR2 sequences are SQVTM and ANQGSEA. The CDR3 is made up of 13 amino acids. CDR3: CSVAVRTNQPQHF. The CDR3 DNA reads TGCAGCGTTGCCGTCAGGACCAATCAGCCCCAGCATTTT. Drawing the rest from reference TRBV29-1 and TRBJ1-5, the complete variable domain is SAVISQKPSRDICQRGTSLTIQCQVDSQVTMMFWYRQQPGQSLTLIATANQGSEATYESGFVIDKFPISRPNLTFSTLTVSNMSPEDSSIYLCSVAVRTNQPQHFGDGTRLSIL.

This rearrangement joins TRBV7-6 to TRBJ1-1; possibly TRBD1 for D (5 bases). V was cut by 1 base and J by 7 bases, with 10 bases left in between. This CDR3 comprises 13 residues. Per germline, CDR1 SGHVS and CDR2 FNYEAQ. Written as DNA, the CDR3 is TGTGCCAGCAGCTTAGGGGCGGGGGGTGAAGCTTTCTTT. Protein: CASSLGAGGEAFF.

About this clonotype itself: One end of the junction varies from germline; a read error may be responsible. The chain combines TRBV5-1 with TRBJ2-7; 10 bases line up with TRBD1. The CDR3 length is 14 residues. In germline, CDR1 is SGHRS, CDR2 YFSETQ. CDR3 coding DNA: TGCGCCAGCAGCAGTGGGACAGGGGACTACGAGCAGTCCTTC. The encoded protein is CASSSGTGDYEQSF. The full variable domain, in which reference TRBV5-1 and TRBJ2-7 provide the parts outside the CDR3, is KAGVTQTPRYLIKTRGQQVTLSCSPISGHRSVSWYQQTPGQGLQFLFEYFSETQRNKGNFPGRFSGRQFSNSRSEMNVSTLELGDSALYLCASSSGTGDYEQSFGPGTRLTVT.

This clonotype was seen a handful of times. The rearrangement joins TRBV7-9 to TRBJ2-1; 10 nucleotides align to TRBD2. The length of the CDR3 is 15 residues. From germline, CDR1 is SEHNR and CDR2 FQNEAQ (reference sequence). J was trimmed by 4 bases and V by 3 bases; bases with no gene match: 3. The CDR3 sequence: CASSLIAGGYNEQFF. In DNA, the CDR3 is TGTGCCAGCAGCTTGATAGCGGGGGGTTACAATGAGCAGTTCTTC.

Ten or more counts support this clonotype. This chain connects TRBV18 to TRBJ2-3; tentative D call: TRBD2 (6 bases). CDR1 is KGHSH and CDR2 is LQKENI in the germline V gene. The CDR3 covers 14 residues. Between the trimmed V and J ends, which lost 3 bases and 5 bases, there was a span of 12 bases. CDR3 sequence reads: CASSPGTGGDTQYF. The CDR3 coding sequence is TGTGCCAGCTCACCTGGGACTGGTGGAGATACGCAGTATTTT.

The rearrangement joins TRBV6-2 or TRBV6-3 to TRBJ2-4; perhaps TRBD2 as D (6 bases). The length of the CDR3 is 15 residues. Germline V gene lookup returns CDR1 MNHEY and CDR2 SVGEGT. Trimming stripped 2 bases from V and 5 bases from J, with 13 bases between. The CDR3 sequence: CASSYRDLTENIQYF. CDR3 in DNA: TGTGCCAGCAGTTACAGGGACTTGACGGAAAACATTCAGTACTTC.

This clonotype has only a few counts. The chain is built from TRBV7-6 and TRBJ2-6; TRBD2 matches 7 bases. The V gene's germline CDR1 is SGHVS and CDR2 FNYEAQ. The CDR3 length is 17 residues. V shed 1 base and J 1 base; nucleotides not matched to a gene: 4. CDR3 residues: CASSLGGGRSGANVLTF. CDR3 coding DNA: TGTGCCAGCAGCTTAGGGGGGGGTAGATCTGGGGCCAACGTCCTGACTTTC.

This clonotype was counted between two and nine times. The V and J genes are TRBV27 and TRBJ2-3; unclear D gene. This CDR3 region has 13 residues. CDR1 and CDR2 from the germline V gene are MNHEY and SMNVEV (reference sequence). V was shortened by 3 bases and J by 6 bases, with 10 bases between the two germline ends. CDR3 loop: CASSFRSWDTQYF. DNA for the CDR3: TGTGCCAGCAGTTTTAGGTCTTGGGATACGCAGTATTTT.

This clonotype has a handful of counts. The V call is TRBV5-1, the J call TRBJ1-6; TRBD1 aligns across 8 bases. V shed 3 bases and J 6 bases; nucleotides not matched to a gene: 5. CDR1 SGHRS and CDR2 YFSETQ come from the germline V gene. The CDR3 totals 15 residues. The CDR3 region has the DNA TGCGCCAGCAGCTGGAGGACAGGGCTTAATTCACCCCTCCACTTT. Its protein product is CASSWRTGLNSPLHF.

The sample holds a few counts of this clonotype. The chain employs TRBV7-2 and TRBJ2-3; possible D gene TRBD1, 6 bases. CDR3 length equals 14 residues. V lost 3 bases, J lost 2 bases, and 9 bases lay in between. Germline lookup yields CDR1 SGHTA and CDR2 FQGNSA. CDR3 DNA: TGTGCCAGCAGCTTGTGGGACAACACAGATACGCAGTATTTT. It encodes CASSLWDNTDTQYF. Looking up the rest from reference TRBV7-2 and TRBJ2-3 gives the full variable domain: GAGVSQSPSNKVTEKGKDVELRCDPISGHTALYWYRQSLGQGLEFLIYFQGNSAPDKSGLPSDRFSAERTGGSVSTLTIQRTQQEDSAVYLCASSLWDNTDTQYFGPGTRLTVL.

V and J are TRBV7-9 and TRBJ2-7; D remains ambiguous. From germline, CDR1 is SEHNR and CDR2 FQNEAQ (reference sequence). Trimming stripped 2 bases from V and 0 bases from J, with 5 bases between. The CDR3 is made up of 13 amino acids. DNA of the CDR3: TGTGCCAGCAGCTTATTTACCTCCTACGAGCAGTACTTC. Amino acids: CASSLFTSYEQYF.

The chain is built from TRBV9 and TRBJ2-2; D unclear. Per the germline V gene, CDR1 is SGDLS and CDR2 is YYNGEE. The CDR3 extends over 15 amino acids. V was clipped by 2 bases and J by 1 base, with 9 bases between them. The CDR3, as DNA: TGTGCCAGCAGCGTGGTTTCAGGGAACACCGGGGAGCTGTTTTTT. As protein: CASSVVSGNTGELFF.

In this sample, this clonotype turned up a few times. The chain recombines TRBV7-2 with TRBJ2-5; 9 bases are a match to TRBD2. V dropped 5 bases and J dropped 5; count of bases not matched to a gene: 12. The CDR3 runs 16 residues. Germline V gene sequence: CDR1 SGHTA, CDR2 FQGNSA. DNA of the CDR3: TGTGCCAGCAGCCTCGAGCGGGGGGTCACTAAGGAGACCCAGTACTTC. Its translation is CASSLERGVTKETQYF.

V gene TRBV11-2 combines with J gene TRBJ2-5, with TRBD2 as a possible D gene (7 bases). V gave up 2 bases and J gave up 5 bases, with 15 bases separating them. The CDR3 extends over 15 amino acids. In germline, CDR1 is SGHAT, CDR2 FQNNGV. CDR3 residues: CASSLFTGTTETQYF. DNA for the CDR3: TGTGCCAGCAGCTTATTCACAGGGACTACGGAGACCCAGTACTTC.

This chain joins TRBV7-4 and TRBJ2-2, with D possibly being TRBD2 (5 bases). CDR1 and CDR2 from the germline V gene are SGHVT and SQSDAQ. The germline V and J ends were trimmed by 3 bases and 2 bases, with 34 bases remaining between them. The CDR3 has 23 residues. CDR3 DNA: TGTGCCAGCAGCTTCCGGACTCGGGGTTTACTAGTCCCTAGTTCCAAAAACACCGGGGAGCTGTTTTTT. Encoded protein: CASSFRTRGLLVPSSKNTGELFF.

This rearrangement joins TRBV6-4 to TRBJ1-1; D might be TRBD1 (6 bases). CDR1 and CDR2 from the germline V gene are MRHNA and SNTAGT. The CDR3 is 15 amino acids. V was clipped by 0 bases and J by 1 base, with 9 bases between them. CDR3 sequence reads: CASSDSNRANTEAFF. As DNA, the CDR3 is TGTGCCAGCAGTGACTCGAACAGGGCGAACACTGAAGCTTTCTTT.

The table lists this clonotype with a few counts. A read error may produce the germline difference seen at one junction end. This sequence joins TRBV20-1 and TRBJ2-3; no definite D call. Looked up from germline, CDR1 is DFQATT and CDR2 is SNEGSKA (reference sequence). CDR3 size: 12 residues. The DNA for the CDR3 is TGCAGTGCTAGAGGTGACTCCGAATTGGAGCCCTTT. It specifies CSARGDSELEPF.

The sample holds a few counts of this clonotype. The chain uses TRBV5-4 and TRBJ2-1; 8 bases are shared with TRBD2. The V gene end was trimmed by 3 bases and the J gene end by 7 bases; junction bases not matched to a gene: 9. This CDR3 comprises 15 residues. The germline V gene has CDR1 SGHNT and CDR2 YYREEE (reference sequence). This chain's CDR3 is CASSSGTRSGNEQFF. In DNA form, the CDR3 reads TGTGCCAGCAGCTCCGGGACTAGAAGTGGGAATGAGCAGTTCTTC.